This TCR beta chain was found in a study of T cells after somatic rescue of genetic block. The table came from immunoSEQ multiplex PCR; TCRdb's copy has only in-frame clones and leaves some out. The repertoire includes more than 12,000 clones, around three quarters of them detected once, and around 14% sits in the top ten. Germline V gene lookup returns CDR1 MNHEY and CDR2 SVGAGI. This CDR3 has 15 residues. Germline trimming cut 2 bases from V and 6 bases from J; bases unmatched to any gene: 10. This clone was recorded only once. Sequencing used peripheral blood mononuclear cells (PBMCs). This clonotype originated in a boy younger than 18. This chain connects TRBV6-5 to TRBJ2-7, with 7 bases matching TRBD1. The CDR3 coding sequence is TGTGCCAGCAGTTACCCCCCCACAGGGGTAGTCGAGCAGTACTTC. Its protein is CASSYPPTGVVEQYF.